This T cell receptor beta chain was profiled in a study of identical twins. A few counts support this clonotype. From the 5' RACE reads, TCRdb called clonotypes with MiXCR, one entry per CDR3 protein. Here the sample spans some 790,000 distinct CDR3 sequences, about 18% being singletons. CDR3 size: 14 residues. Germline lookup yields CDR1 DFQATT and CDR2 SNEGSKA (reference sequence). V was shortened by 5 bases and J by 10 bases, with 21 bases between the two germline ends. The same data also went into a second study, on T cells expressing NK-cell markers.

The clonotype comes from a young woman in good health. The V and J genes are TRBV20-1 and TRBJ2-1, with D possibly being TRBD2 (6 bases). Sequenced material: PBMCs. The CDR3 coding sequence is TGCAGTGCTTCGCGGGACCCCGGCCCTTGGGAGCAGTTCTTC. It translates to CSASRDPGPWEQFF.